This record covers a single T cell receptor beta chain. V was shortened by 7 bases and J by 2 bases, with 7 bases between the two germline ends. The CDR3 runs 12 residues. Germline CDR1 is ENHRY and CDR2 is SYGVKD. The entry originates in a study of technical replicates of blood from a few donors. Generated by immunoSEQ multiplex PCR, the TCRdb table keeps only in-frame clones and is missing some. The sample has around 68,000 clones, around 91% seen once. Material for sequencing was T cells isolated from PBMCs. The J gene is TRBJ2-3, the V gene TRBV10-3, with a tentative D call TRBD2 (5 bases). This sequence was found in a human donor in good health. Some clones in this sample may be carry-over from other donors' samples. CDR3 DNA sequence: TGTGCCATCAAGGGAGTCACAGATACGCAGTATTTT. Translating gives CAIKGVTDTQYF.